The entry below gives a single T cell receptor (beta chain) sequence along with its context. No antigen is known for it. 13 Jbeta primers and 60 Vbeta primers were used for the PCR. The protocol was immunoSEQ multiplex PCR, while the TCRdb copy is restricted to in-frame clones and leaves out a portion. The repertoire holds about 180,000 clones, with approximately 80% as singletons. From germline, CDR1 is MNHEY and CDR2 SMNVEV (reference sequence). The CDR3 has 14 residues. The ends were cut back, 6 bases at V and 8 bases at J, with 16 bases in the middle. This sample is drawn from a study of cytomegalovirus exposure and HLA in healthy donors. Looking at the study overall: Prior work identified 95 million to 120 million unique TCR beta sequences in roughly 190 million T cells.

Study-wide points: A later analysis found that most CMV-associated TCR beta chains appeared HLA-restricted. Segments of the TCR beta V type were, in most cases, productive about 87% or about 30% of the time in an earlier analysis. Several of the most significant clusters appeared, in a later analysis, to be linked to common viral pathogens.

Sequences were obtained from PBMCs. The rearrangement links TRBV27 to TRBJ1-4; D might be TRBD1 (6 bases). This clonotype was obtained from a man between 18 and 35 years old in good health and CMV-seronegative. CDR3 in amino acids: CASSLYREGEKLFF. The CDR3 DNA follows: TGTGCCAGCAGCCTCTACAGGGAGGGGGAAAAACTGTTTTTT.